A selection of T cell receptor beta chains follows, all from one sample in a study of blood T cell repertoires in COVID-19. The repertoire was sequenced with immunoSEQ multiplex PCR; TCRdb's copy has only in-frame clones and lacks some. The sample consists of fewer than 250,000 clones, about 89% of them appearing once. The sequenced sample was peripheral blood. The receptor set was obtained from a woman in her forties with acute or convalescent COVID-19. CDR3s include the opening cysteine and the closing phenylalanine or tryptophan. D genes are given only for firm matches. Not all rows give a size; the values are once, few, many and, for expanded clones, a class.

>TRBJ2-5|14|TRBV2|-|TRBD2
CASSLGTSRETQYF
TGTGCCAGCAGTCTAGGGACTAGCCGGGAGACCCAGTACTTC
>TRBJ1-1|13|TRBV2|-|-
CASMADINTEAFF
TGTGCCAGCATGGCAGACATTAACACTGAAGCTTTCTTT
>TRBJ1-5|12|TRBV12-3/TRBV12-4|-|-
CASSFSDQPQHF
TGTGCCAGCAGTTTTTCGGATCAGCCCCAGCATTTT
>TRBJ2-6|17|TRBV5-4|-|TRBD1
CASSLFPGGSGANVLTF
TGTGCCAGCAGCTTGTTTCCAGGGGGCTCTGGGGCCAACGTCCTGACTTTC
>TRBJ1-3|13|TRBV12-3/TRBV12-4|-|-
CASSDLVVGDIYF
TGTGCCAGCAGTGACCTAGTGGTAGGGGATATATATTTT
>TRBJ2-5|12|TRBV12-3/TRBV12-4|-|-
CASSRGPETQYF
TGTGCCAGCTCCAGAGGGCCAGAGACCCAGTACTTC
>TRBJ1-4|12|TRBV12-3/TRBV12-4|-|-
CASSFTGEKLFF
TGTGCCAGCAGCTTTACGGGGGAAAAACTGTTTTTT
>TRBJ1-6|16|TRBV3-1/TRBV3-2|few|TRBD1
CASSKLHGQGESPLHF
TGTGCCAGCAGCAAACTGCACGGACAGGGAGAATCACCCCTCCACTTT
>TRBJ1-1|14|TRBV3-1/TRBV3-2|-|-
CASSYLLEYTEAFF
TGTGCCAGCAGTTACCTACTTGAGTACACTGAAGCTTTCTTT
>TRBJ2-1|16|TRBV4-1|-|TRBD2
CASSQDAGAPYNEQFF
TGCGCCAGCAGCCAAGACGCGGGAGCTCCCTACAATGAGCAGTTCTTC
>TRBJ1-2|15|TRBV2|-|-
CASSDQGATNYGYTF
TGTGCCAGCAGTGACCAAGGGGCTACTAACTATGGCTACACCTTC
>TRBJ2-3|16|TRBV3-1/TRBV3-2|-|TRBD2
CASSPKGGAGNGTQYF
TGTGCCAGCAGCCCTAAGGGAGGGGCCGGCAACGGTACGCAGTATTTT
>TRBJ1-3|14|TRBV3-1/TRBV3-2|few|-
CASSRDNSGNTIYF
TGTGCCAGCAGCCGGGACAACTCTGGAAACACCATATATTTT